This is a list of T cell receptor beta chains from one sample in a study of blood T cell repertoires in COVID-19. Here immunoSEQ multiplex PCR was the method, and the copy in TCRdb shows in-frame clones only, minus some. The data contain about 350,000 clones, over 75% of them singletons. Sequenced material: PBMCs or T cells enriched from blood (not recorded which). Receptors originate from a woman aged 30 to 39 who had recovered from COVID-19. The CDR3 runs from the conserved cysteine through the conserved F or W. A D gene is named only where the DNA matches it firmly. Rows give clone size only sometimes, using once, few, many, or a class for an expanded clone.

D: NA; size: NA; V: TRBV15; J: TRBJ2-1; CDR3: CATSMEPFYNEQFF; DNA: TGTGCCACCAGCATGGAGCCTTTCTACAATGAGCAGTTCTTC
D: NA; size: NA; V: TRBV7-7; J: TRBJ2-5; CDR3: CASSRRTLNQETQYF; DNA: TGTGCCAGCAGCCGACGGACTCTTAACCAAGAGACCCAGTACTTC
D: NA; size: NA; V: TRBV2; J: TRBJ1-1; CDR3: CASSEGRTNTEAFF; DNA: TGTGCCAGCAGTGAAGGGCGGACAAACACTGAAGCTTTCTTT
D: TRBD1; size: NA; V: TRBV29-1; J: TRBJ1-5; CDR3: CSVATGIGQPQHF; DNA: TGCAGCGTCGCGACAGGGATAGGGCAGCCCCAGCATTTT
D: TRBD2; size: NA; V: TRBV18; J: TRBJ2-7; CDR3: CASSPGGGQNYEQYF; DNA: TGTGCCAGCTCCCCGGGCGGGGGGCAAAACTACGAGCAGTACTTC
D: NA; size: NA; V: TRBV16; J: TRBJ2-1; CDR3: CASSQGRENEQFF; DNA: TGTGCCAGCAGCCAAGGGCGAGAGAATGAGCAGTTCTTC
D: NA; size: NA; V: TRBV7-2; J: TRBJ1-6; CDR3: CASSPAGGRNSPLHF; DNA: TGTGCCAGCAGCCCCGCGGGCGGACGGAATTCACCCCTCCACTTT
D: NA; size: NA; V: TRBV6-5; J: TRBJ2-3; CDR3: CASSRDTSSADTQYF; DNA: TGTGCCAGCAGTCGGGACACTTCGTCCGCAGATACGCAGTATTTT
D: NA; size: NA; V: TRBV7-2; J: TRBJ2-5; CDR3: CASSLAGAQMGDQYF; DNA: TGTGCCAGCAGCTTAGCGGGGGCGCAGATGGGGGACCAGTACTTC
D: NA; size: NA; V: TRBV2; J: TRBJ2-1; CDR3: CASSSGFDGNEQFF; DNA: TGTGCCAGCAGCTCAGGGTTCGATGGCAATGAGCAGTTCTTC
D: TRBD1; size: once; V: TRBV19; J: TRBJ1-5; CDR3: CASSIRPGQGGAQHF; DNA: TGTGCCAGTAGTATTCGCCCCGGACAGGGAGGAGCCCAGCATTTT
D: NA; size: few; V: TRBV3-1/TRBV3-2; J: TRBJ2-7; CDR3: CASSLGGESYEQYF; DNA: TGTGCCAGCAGCTTAGGGGGTGAATCCTACGAGCAGTACTTC
D: NA; size: NA; V: TRBV19; J: TRBJ2-1; CDR3: CASSILGVREQFF; DNA: TGTGCCAGTAGTATTTTAGGGGTTAGGGAGCAGTTCTTC